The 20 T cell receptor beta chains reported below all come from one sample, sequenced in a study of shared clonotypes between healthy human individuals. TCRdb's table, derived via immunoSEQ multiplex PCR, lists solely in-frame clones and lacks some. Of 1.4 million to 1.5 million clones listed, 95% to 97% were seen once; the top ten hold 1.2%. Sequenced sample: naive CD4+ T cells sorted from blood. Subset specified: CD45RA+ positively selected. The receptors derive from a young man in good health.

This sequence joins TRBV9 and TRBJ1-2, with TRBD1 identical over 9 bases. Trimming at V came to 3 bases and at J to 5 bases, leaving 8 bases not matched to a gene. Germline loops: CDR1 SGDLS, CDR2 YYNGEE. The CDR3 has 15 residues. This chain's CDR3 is CASSETGGRPYGYTF. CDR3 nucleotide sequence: TGTGCCAGCAGCGAAACAGGGGGCCGACCTTATGGCTACACCTTC.

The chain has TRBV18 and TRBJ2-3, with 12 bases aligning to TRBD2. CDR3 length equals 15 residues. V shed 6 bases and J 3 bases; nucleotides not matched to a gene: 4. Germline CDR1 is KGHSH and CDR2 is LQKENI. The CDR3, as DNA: TGTGCCAGCTCCCCTAGCGGGAGGGTTACAGATACGCAGTATTTT. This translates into CASSPSGRVTDTQYF.

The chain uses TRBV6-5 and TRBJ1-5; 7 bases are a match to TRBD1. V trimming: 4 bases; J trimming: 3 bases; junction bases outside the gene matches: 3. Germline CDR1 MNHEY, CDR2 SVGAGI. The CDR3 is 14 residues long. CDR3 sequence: CASSSGQPNQPQHF. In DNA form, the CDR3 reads TGTGCCAGCAGTTCGGGACAGCCCAATCAGCCCCAGCATTTT.

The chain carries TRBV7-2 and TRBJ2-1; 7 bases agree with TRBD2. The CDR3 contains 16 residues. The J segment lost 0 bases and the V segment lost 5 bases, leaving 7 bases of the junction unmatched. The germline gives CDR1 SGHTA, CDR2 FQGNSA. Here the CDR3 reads CASSEELASSYNEQFF. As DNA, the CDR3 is TGTGCCAGCAGCGAAGAACTAGCGAGCTCCTACAATGAGCAGTTCTTC.

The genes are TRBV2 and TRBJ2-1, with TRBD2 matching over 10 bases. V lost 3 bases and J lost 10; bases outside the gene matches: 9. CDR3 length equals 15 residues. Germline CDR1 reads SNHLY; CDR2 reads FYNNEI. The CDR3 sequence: CASSEASGSLWEQFF. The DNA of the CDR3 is TGTGCCAGCAGTGAGGCTAGCGGGAGCCTATGGGAGCAGTTCTTC.

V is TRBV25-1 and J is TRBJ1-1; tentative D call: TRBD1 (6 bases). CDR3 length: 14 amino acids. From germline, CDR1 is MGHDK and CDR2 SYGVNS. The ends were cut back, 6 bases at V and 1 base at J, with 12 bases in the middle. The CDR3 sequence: CASRAIGGNTEAFF. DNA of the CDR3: TGTGCCAGCAGGGCAATAGGGGGGAACACTGAAGCTTTCTTT.

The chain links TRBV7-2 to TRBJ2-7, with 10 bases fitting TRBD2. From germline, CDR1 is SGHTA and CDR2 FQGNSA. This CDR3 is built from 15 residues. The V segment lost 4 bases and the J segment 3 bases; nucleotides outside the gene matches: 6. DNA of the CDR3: TGTGCCAGCAGCTACCTAGCGGGAGAAGGCTACGAGCAGTACTTC. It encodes CASSYLAGEGYEQYF.

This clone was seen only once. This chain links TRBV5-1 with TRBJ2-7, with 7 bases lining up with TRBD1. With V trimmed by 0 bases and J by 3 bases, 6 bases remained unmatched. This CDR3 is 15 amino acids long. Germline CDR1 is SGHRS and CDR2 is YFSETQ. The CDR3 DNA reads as TGCGCCAGCAGCTTGGGGGCAGGGGGTTTCTACGAGCAGTACTTC. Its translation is CASSLGAGGFYEQYF.

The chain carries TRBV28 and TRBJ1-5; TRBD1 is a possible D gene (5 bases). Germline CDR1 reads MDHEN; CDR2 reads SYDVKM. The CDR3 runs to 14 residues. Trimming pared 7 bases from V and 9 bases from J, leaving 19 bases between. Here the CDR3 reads CASIRGGENPPQHF. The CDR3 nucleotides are TGTGCCAGCATCCGGGGCGGGGAAAACCCGCCCCAGCATTTT.

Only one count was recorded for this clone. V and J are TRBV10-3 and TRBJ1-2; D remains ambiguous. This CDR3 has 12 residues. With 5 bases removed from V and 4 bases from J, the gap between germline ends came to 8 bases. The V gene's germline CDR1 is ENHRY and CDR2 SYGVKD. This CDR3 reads CAISQSAYGYTF. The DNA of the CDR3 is TGTGCCATCAGTCAGAGTGCCTATGGCTACACCTTC.

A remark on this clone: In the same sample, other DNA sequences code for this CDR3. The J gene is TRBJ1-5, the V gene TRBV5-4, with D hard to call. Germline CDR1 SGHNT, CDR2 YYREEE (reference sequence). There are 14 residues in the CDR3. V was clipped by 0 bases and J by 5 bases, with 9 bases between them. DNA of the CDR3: TGTGCCAGCAGCTTGGGGGGAGGAGATCAGCCCCAGCATTTT. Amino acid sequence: CASSLGGGDQPQHF.

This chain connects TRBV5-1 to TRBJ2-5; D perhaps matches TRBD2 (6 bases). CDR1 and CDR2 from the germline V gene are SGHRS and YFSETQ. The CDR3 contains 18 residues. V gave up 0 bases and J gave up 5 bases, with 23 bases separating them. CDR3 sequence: CASSLVLAEESRTETQYF. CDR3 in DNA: TGCGCCAGCAGCTTGGTACTAGCAGAGGAATCAAGGACGGAGACCCAGTACTTC.

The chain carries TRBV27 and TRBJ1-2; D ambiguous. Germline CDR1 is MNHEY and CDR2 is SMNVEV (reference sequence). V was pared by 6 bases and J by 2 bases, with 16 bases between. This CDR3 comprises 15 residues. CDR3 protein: CASSHKGHPNYGYTF. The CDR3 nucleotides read TGTGCCAGCAGCCATAAGGGCCACCCAAACTATGGCTACACCTTC.

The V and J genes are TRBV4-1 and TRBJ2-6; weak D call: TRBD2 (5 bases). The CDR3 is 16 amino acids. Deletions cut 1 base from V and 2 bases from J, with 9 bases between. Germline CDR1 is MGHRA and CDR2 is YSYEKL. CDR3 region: CASSQGDGAGANVLTF. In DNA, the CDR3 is TGCGCCAGCAGCCAAGGAGACGGGGCTGGGGCCAACGTCCTGACTTTC.

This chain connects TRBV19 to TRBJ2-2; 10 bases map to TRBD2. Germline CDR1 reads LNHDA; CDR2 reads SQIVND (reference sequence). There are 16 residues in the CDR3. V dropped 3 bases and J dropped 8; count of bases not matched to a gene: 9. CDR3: CASSMDPSGRAGELFF. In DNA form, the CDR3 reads TGTGCCAGTAGTATGGATCCTAGCGGGAGAGCTGGGGAGCTGTTTTTT.

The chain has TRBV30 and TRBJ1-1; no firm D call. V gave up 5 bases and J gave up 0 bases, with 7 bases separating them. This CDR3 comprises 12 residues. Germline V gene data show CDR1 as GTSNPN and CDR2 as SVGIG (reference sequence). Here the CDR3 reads CAWGRMNTEAFF. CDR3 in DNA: TGTGCCTGGGGGAGAATGAACACTGAAGCTTTCTTT.

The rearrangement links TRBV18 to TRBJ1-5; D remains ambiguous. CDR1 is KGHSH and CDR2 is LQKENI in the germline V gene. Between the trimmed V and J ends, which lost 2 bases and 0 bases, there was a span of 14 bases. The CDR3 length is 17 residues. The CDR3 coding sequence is TGTGCCAGCTCACCAACTATACCACAACTTAGCAATCAGCCCCAGCATTTT. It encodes CASSPTIPQLSNQPQHF. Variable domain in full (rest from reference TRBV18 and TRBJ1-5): NAGVMQNPRHLVRRRGQEARLRCSPMKGHSHVYWYRQLPEEGLKFMVYLQKENIIDESGMPKERFSAEFPKEGPSILRIQQVVRGDSAAYFCASSPTIPQLSNQPQHFGDGTRLSIL.

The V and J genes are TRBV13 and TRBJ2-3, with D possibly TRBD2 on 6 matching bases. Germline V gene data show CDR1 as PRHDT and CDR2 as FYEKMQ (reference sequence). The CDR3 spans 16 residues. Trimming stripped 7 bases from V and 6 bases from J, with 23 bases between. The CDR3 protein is CASNPIGLGGSDTQYF. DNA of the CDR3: TGTGCCAGCAACCCCATAGGACTTGGGGGGTCGGATACGCAGTATTTT.

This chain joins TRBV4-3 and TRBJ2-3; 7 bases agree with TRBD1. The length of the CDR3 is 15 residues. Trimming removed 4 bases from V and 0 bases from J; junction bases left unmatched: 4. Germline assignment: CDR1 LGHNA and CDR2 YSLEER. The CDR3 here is CASSLTGASTDTQYF. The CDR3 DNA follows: TGCGCCAGCAGCCTAACAGGGGCTAGCACAGATACGCAGTATTTT.

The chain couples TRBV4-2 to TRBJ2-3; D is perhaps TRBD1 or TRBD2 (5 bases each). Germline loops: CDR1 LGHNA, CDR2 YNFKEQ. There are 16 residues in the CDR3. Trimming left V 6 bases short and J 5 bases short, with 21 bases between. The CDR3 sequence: CASSHRDGSLEDTQYF. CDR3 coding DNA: TGTGCCAGCAGTCACCGGGACGGAAGTTTGGAAGATACGCAGTATTTT.